The clone carrying this T cell receptor beta chain showed up just a few times. Its target is unknown. The CDR3 has 16 residues. CDR1 MNHEY and CDR2 SMNVEV come from the germline V gene (reference sequence). V lost 4 bases, J lost 4 bases, and 7 bases stayed unmatched. Assay used: immunoSEQ multiplex PCR; TCRdb lists only in-frame clones, some missing. The data contain some 84,000 clones, approximately 81% of them seen just once; the ten biggest clones take up roughly 2.8%. These data are taken from a study of PD-1 blockade in mismatch repair-deficient tumors. For the study at large: Patients had over 10 mismatch repair-deficient cancer types, all previously treated and progressing.

TCRs were sequenced from three patients responding to pembrolizumab. General study results and limits: After pembrolizumab, tumor-resident clones rose rapidly, then generally contracted before radiologic responses.

The clonotype comes from an adult with mismatch repair-deficient cancer. This rearrangement joins TRBV27 to TRBJ2-3; TRBD2 matches at 11 bases. The source material was peripheral blood, sampled 12 weeks after starting pembrolizumab. The CDR3 here is CASSSSTSGTADTQYF. CDR3 sequence (DNA): TGTGCCAGCAGTTCCTCGACTAGCGGGACCGCAGATACGCAGTATTTT.